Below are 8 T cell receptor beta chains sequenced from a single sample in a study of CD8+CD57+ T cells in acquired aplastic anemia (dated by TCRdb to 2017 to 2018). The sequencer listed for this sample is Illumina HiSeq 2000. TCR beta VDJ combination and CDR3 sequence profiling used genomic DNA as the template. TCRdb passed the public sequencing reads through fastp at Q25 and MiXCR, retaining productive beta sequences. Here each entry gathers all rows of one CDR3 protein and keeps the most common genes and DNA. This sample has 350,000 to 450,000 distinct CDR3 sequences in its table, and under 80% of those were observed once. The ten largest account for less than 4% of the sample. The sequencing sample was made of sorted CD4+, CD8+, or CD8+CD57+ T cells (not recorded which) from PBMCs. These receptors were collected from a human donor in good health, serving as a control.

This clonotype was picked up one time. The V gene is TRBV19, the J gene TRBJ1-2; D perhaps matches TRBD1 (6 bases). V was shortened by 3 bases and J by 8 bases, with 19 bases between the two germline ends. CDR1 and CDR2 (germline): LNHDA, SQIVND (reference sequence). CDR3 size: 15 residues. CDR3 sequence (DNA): TGTGCCAGTAGTATCAACAGGGAAGCGGTCCTAGGCTACACCTTC. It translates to CASSINREAVLGYTF.

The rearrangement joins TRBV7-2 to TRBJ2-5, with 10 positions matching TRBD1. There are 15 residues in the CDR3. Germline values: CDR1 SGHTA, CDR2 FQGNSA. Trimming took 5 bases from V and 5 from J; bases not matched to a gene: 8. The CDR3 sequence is CASSPGTGVSETQYF. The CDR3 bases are TGTGCCAGCAGCCCCGGGACAGGGGTTTCGGAGACCCAGTACTTC.

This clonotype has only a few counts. CDR3 nucleotides: TGTGCCAGCAGCTTGGGACGGGTGGAGACCCAGTACTTC. It yields the protein CASSLGRVETQYF. The rearrangement joins TRBV6-1 to TRBJ2-5; D could derive from TRBD1 or TRBD2 (5 bases each). There are 13 residues in the CDR3. Germline loops: CDR1 MNHNS, CDR2 SASEGT. V was pared by 6 bases and J by 5 bases, with 13 bases between.

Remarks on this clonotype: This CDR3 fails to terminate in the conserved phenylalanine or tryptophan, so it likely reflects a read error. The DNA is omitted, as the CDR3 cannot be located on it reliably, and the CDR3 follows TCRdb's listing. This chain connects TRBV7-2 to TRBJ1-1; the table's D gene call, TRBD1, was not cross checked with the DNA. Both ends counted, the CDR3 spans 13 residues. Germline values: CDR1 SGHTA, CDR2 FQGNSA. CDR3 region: CASSGNLTGHTEA.

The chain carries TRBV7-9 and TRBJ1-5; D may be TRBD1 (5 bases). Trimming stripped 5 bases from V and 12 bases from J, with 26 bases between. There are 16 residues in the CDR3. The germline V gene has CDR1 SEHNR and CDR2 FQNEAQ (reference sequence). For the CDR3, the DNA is TGTGCCAGCAGCCCACAGGCAGGGAACACTGAAGCTTTCCAGCATTTT. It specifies CASSPQAGNTEAFQHF.

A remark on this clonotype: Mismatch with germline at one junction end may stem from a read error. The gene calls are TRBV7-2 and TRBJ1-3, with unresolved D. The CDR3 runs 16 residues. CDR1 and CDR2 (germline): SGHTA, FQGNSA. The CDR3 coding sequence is TGTGCCAGCAGAGATGAGAGGGCCTACTTTGGAAAGACCATATATTTT. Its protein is CASRDERAYFGKTIYF. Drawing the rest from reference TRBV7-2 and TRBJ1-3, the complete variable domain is GAGVSQSPSNKVTEKGKDVELRCDPISGHTALYWYRQSLGQGLEFLIYFQGNSAPDKSGLPSDRFSAERTGGSVSTLTIQRTQQEDSAVYLCASRDERAYFGKTIYFGEGSWLTVV.

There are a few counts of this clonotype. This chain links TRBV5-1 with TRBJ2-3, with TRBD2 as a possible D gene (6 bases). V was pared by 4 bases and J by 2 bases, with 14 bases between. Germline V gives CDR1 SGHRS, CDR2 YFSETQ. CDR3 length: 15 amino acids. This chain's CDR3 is CASSGGSGPTDTQYF. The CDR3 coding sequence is TGCGCCAGCAGCGGAGGTAGCGGTCCCACAGATACGCAGTATTTT.

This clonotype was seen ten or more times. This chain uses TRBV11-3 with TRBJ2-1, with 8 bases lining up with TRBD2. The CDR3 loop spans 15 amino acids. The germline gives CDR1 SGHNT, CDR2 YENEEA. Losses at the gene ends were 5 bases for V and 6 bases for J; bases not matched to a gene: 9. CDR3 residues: CASSRAGTSFNEQFF. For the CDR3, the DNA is TGTGCCAGCAGCAGAGCCGGGACTAGTTTCAATGAGCAGTTCTTC.